These 23 T cell receptor beta chains originate from one sample sequenced in a study of blood T cell repertoires in COVID-19. Profiling relied on immunoSEQ multiplex PCR, and the TCRdb table lists in-frame clones only, not all of them. The repertoire holds 90,000 to 100,000 clones, roughly four fifths seen once, with more than 9% in the top ten. Sequenced sample: peripheral blood. These receptors came from a man between 65 and 80 years old with acute or convalescent COVID-19.

This rearrangement joins TRBV5-6 to TRBJ1-6; D is ambiguous. This CDR3 has 13 residues. Germline CDR1 and CDR2: SGHDT and YYEEEE. V lost 0 bases, J lost 9 bases, and 7 bases lay in between. CDR3 coding DNA: TGTGCCAGCAGCTTGGTCTCGGGTTCACCCCTCCACTTT. This gives the protein CASSLVSGSPLHF.

The chain combines TRBV6-5 with TRBJ2-1; 7 bases align to TRBD2. The V segment lost 8 bases and the J segment 6 bases; nucleotides outside the gene matches: 10. Per the germline V gene, CDR1 is MNHEY and CDR2 is SVGAGI. This CDR3 is 14 amino acids long. The CDR3 region is CASRTILAVNEQFF. The CDR3 region has the DNA TGTGCCAGCCGGACGATCCTAGCGGTCAATGAGCAGTTCTTC.

The rearrangement links TRBV2 to TRBJ1-2; weak D call: TRBD1 (6 bases). Germline CDR1 reads SNHLY; CDR2 reads FYNNEI. V was clipped by 3 bases and J by 4 bases, with 15 bases between them. CDR3 length: 15 amino acids. CDR3 DNA sequence: TGTGCCAGCAGTGAGCAGGGGCGCGGGAGCTATGGCTACACCTTC. Translation gives CASSEQGRGSYGYTF.

The V gene is TRBV14, the J gene TRBJ1-2; D uncertain. This CDR3 contains 13 residues. The germline V and J ends were trimmed by 0 bases and 8 bases, with 10 bases remaining between them. Per the germline V gene, CDR1 is SGHDN and CDR2 is FVKESK. The CDR3 is CASSQDPAGGYTF. The CDR3 DNA reads TGTGCCAGCAGCCAAGATCCAGCAGGCGGCTACACCTTC.

The chain joins TRBV7-2 to TRBJ1-3; D unresolved. The germline CDR1 and CDR2 sequences are SGHTA and FQGNSA. V was cut by 2 bases and J by 4 bases, with 15 bases left in between. The CDR3 totals 16 residues. The CDR3 reads CASSLTRGITGNTIYF. The CDR3 nucleotides are TGTGCCAGCAGCTTAACCAGAGGGATAACCGGAAACACCATATATTTT.

The chain combines TRBV2 with TRBJ1-1, with 7 bases aligning to TRBD1. The V segment lost 6 bases and the J segment 3 bases; nucleotides outside the gene matches: 10. The germline V gene has CDR1 SNHLY and CDR2 FYNNEI. There are 15 residues in the CDR3. The CDR3 sequence is CASRTRTGGDTEAFF. The CDR3 DNA reads TGTGCCAGCAGGACGAGGACAGGAGGGGACACTGAAGCTTTCTTT. Full variable domain (missing parts from reference TRBV2 and TRBJ1-1): EPEVTQTPSHQVTQMGQEVILRCVPISNHLYFYWYRQILGQKVEFLVSFYNNEISEKSEIFDDQFSVERPDGSNFTLKIRSTKLEDSAMYFCASRTRTGGDTEAFFGQGTRLTVV.

The rearrangement links TRBV28 to TRBJ1-6; D not resolved. Germline V gene data show CDR1 as MDHEN and CDR2 as SYDVKM. V lost 6 bases, J lost 1 base, and 13 bases lay in between. The CDR3 loop spans 16 amino acids. CDR3 in DNA: TGTGCCAGCAGCCCGGACGGGGAATCCTATAATTCACCCCTCCACTTT. As protein: CASSPDGESYNSPLHF.

The CDR3 DNA is TGTGCCAGCAGCGTAAGCTGGGTCCTAGGGGCTGAGCAGTTCTTC. Its translation: CASSVSWVLGAEQFF. V gene TRBV9 combines with J gene TRBJ2-1, with a tentative D call TRBD1 (5 bases). Germline assignment: CDR1 SGDLS and CDR2 YYNGEE. Between the trimmed V and J ends, which lost 1 base and 9 bases, there was a span of 17 bases. This CDR3 comprises 15 residues.

The sample holds one count of this clone. V gene TRBV7-6 combines with J gene TRBJ2-7; a possible D gene is TRBD1 (6 bases). V dropped 4 bases and J dropped 5 bases, with 15 bases sitting between them. This CDR3 region has 14 residues. The germline V gene has CDR1 SGHVS and CDR2 FNYEAQ. CDR3 region: CASSSTVQGHEQYF. The CDR3 coding sequence is TGTGCCAGCAGCTCCACGGTACAGGGCCACGAGCAGTACTTC. The variable domain in full, completed from reference TRBV7-6 and TRBJ2-7, reads GAGVSQSPRYKVTKRGQDVALRCDPISGHVSLYWYRQALGQGPEFLTYFNYEAQQDKSGLPNDRFSAERPEGSISTLTIQRTEQRDSAMYRCASSSTVQGHEQYFGPGTRLTVT.

The chain joins TRBV28 to TRBJ2-5; 7 bases agree with TRBD2. J gave up 8 bases and V 6 bases, and 18 bases lay outside the gene matches. The CDR3 spans 16 residues. CDR1 is MDHEN, CDR2 SYDVKM, per germline. The CDR3 sequence: CASRRFLGREMVTQYF. In DNA form, the CDR3 reads TGTGCCAGCAGACGATTTTTGGGGCGGGAGATGGTAACCCAGTACTTC. The full variable domain, rest sourced from reference TRBV28 and TRBJ2-5, is DVKVTQSSRYLVKRTGEKVFLECVQDMDHENMFWYRQDPGLGLRLIYFSYDVKMKEKGDIPEGYSVSREKKERFSLILESASTNQTSMYLCASRRFLGREMVTQYFGPGTRLLVL.

This chain links TRBV21-1 with TRBJ2-1; the DNA was not used to check the table's D call, TRBD2. TRBV21-1 represents a pseudogene. The CDR3 totals 19 residues. The CDR3 bases are TGTGCCAGCAGCAACCCCGGACTAGCGGGAGGGAGCTCCTACAATGAGCAGTTCTTC. It specifies CASSNPGLAGGSSYNEQFF.

Here the CDR3 reads CASGGRYEKLFF. The DNA for the CDR3 is TGTGCCAGCGGGGGGAGGTATGAAAAACTGTTTTTT. The chain uses TRBV28 and TRBJ1-4, with TRBD1 as a possible D gene (5 bases). The CDR3 sequence is 12 residues long. The germline gives CDR1 MDHEN, CDR2 SYDVKM. The V end lost 8 bases, the J end lost 6 bases, and 10 bases lay between the germline ends.

The V gene is TRBV11-2, the J gene TRBJ1-2; unclear D gene. The germline V and J ends were trimmed by 5 bases and 3 bases, with 10 bases remaining between them. Per germline, CDR1 SGHAT and CDR2 FQNNGV. The CDR3 covers 13 residues. The CDR3 coding sequence is TGTGCCAGCAGCCCTCAGCGGGACTATGGCTACACCTTC. As protein: CASSPQRDYGYTF.

This rearrangement joins TRBV24-1 to TRBJ1-2, with D maybe TRBD1 (5 bases). The V and J ends lost 6 bases and 4 bases respectively, with 8 bases between them. Germline CDR1 KGHDR, CDR2 SFDVKD. This CDR3 contains 12 residues. The CDR3 DNA is TGTGCCACCAGTCCAGGGTCCTATGGCTACACCTTC. As protein: CATSPGSYGYTF.

The gene calls are TRBV6-5 and TRBJ1-2; 7 positions agree with TRBD1. Germline loops: CDR1 MNHEY, CDR2 SVGAGI. This CDR3 has 13 amino acids. The V segment lost 6 bases and the J segment 4 bases; nucleotides outside the gene matches: 5. As DNA, the CDR3 is TGTGCCAGCAGCCTACAGGGGACCTATGGCTACACCTTC. Translated, it gives CASSLQGTYGYTF.

The genes are TRBV25-1 and TRBJ1-1; 9 bases match TRBD1. The CDR3 covers 14 residues. Germline loops: CDR1 MGHDK, CDR2 SYGVNS. J was trimmed by 11 bases and V by 2 bases; bases with no gene match: 9. The CDR3 region is CASSEEVGTGLAFF. The DNA of the CDR3 is TGTGCCAGCAGTGAAGAGGTCGGGACAGGGCTTGCTTTCTTT. The full variable domain, completed using reference TRBV25-1 and TRBJ1-1, is EADIYQTPRYLVIGTGKKITLECSQTMGHDKMYWYQQDPGMELHLIHYSYGVNSTEKGDLSSESTVSRIRTEHFPLTLESARPSHTSQYLCASSEEVGTGLAFFGQGTRLTVV.

The rearrangement uses TRBV21-1 and TRBJ1-2; the D segment call TRBD1 is taken from the table without a DNA check. TRBV21-1 is assigned pseudogene status. The length of the CDR3 is 18 residues. In DNA form, the CDR3 reads TGTGCCAGCAGCAAGGGTCCGGACAGGGTAGGAGCTAACTATGGCTACACCTTC. Its translation is CASSKGPDRVGANYGYTF.

The V call is TRBV11-3, the J call TRBJ2-1; no definite D call. There are 16 residues in the CDR3. The V gene lost 0 bases and the J gene lost 2 bases, with 11 bases spanning the gap. Germline CDR1 SGHNT, CDR2 YENEEA. CDR3 nucleotides: TGTGCCAGCAGCTTAGATGGCCTCCGCCCCTACAATGAGCAGTTCTTC. It encodes CASSLDGLRPYNEQFF. The full variable domain, in which reference TRBV11-3 and TRBJ2-1 provide the parts outside the CDR3, is EAGVVQSPRYKIIEKKQPVAFWCNPISGHNTLYWYLQNLGQGPELLIRYENEEAVDDSQLPKDRFSAERLKGVDSTLKIQPAELGDSAVYLCASSLDGLRPYNEQFFGPGTRLTVL.

This clone showed up just once. This chain links TRBV4-2 with TRBJ1-4, with D possibly being TRBD1 (5 bases). CDR3 length: 19 residues. The germline gives CDR1 LGHNA, CDR2 YNFKEQ. Trimming took 0 bases from V and 3 from J, leaving 20 bases between them. CDR3 DNA: TGTGCCAGCAGCCAAGATCCCGGCAGGGTGATTGAGGCTAATGAAAAACTGTTTTTT. Amino acids: CASSQDPGRVIEANEKLFF.

This rearrangement joins TRBV15 to TRBJ1-3; D is possibly TRBD1 (5 bases). The V and J ends lost 0 bases and 8 bases respectively, with 14 bases between them. CDR1 is LNHNV and CDR2 is YYDKDF in the germline V gene (reference sequence). The CDR3 length is 15 residues. The CDR3 loop is CATSRDRDLGDTIYF. CDR3 nucleotide sequence: TGTGCCACCAGCAGAGATCGGGACTTGGGGGACACCATATATTTT.

The rearrangement links TRBV6-5 to TRBJ1-2; D remains unclear. This CDR3 contains 13 residues. The V end was cut by 8 bases, the J end by 3 bases, with 13 bases between. Germline V CDR1 and CDR2: MNHEY, SVGAGI. The CDR3 sequence: CASAANPDYGYTF. The CDR3 DNA is TGTGCCAGCGCGGCGAATCCAGACTATGGCTACACCTTC.

The chain is built from TRBV6-5 and TRBJ1-3; the match to TRBD1 covers 9 bases. CDR1 is MNHEY and CDR2 is SVGAGI in the germline V gene. The CDR3 loop spans 15 amino acids. The trim removed 6 bases at V and 2 bases at J, leaving 5 bases unmatched. CDR3 coding DNA: TGTGCCAGCAGGGATCGACAGGGGGCTGGAAACACCATATATTTT. It specifies CASRDRQGAGNTIYF.

V and J are TRBV7-3 and TRBJ1-1; a weak D match, TRBD1 (6 bases). V lost 2 bases, J lost 1 base, and 8 bases lay in between. CDR1 SGHTA and CDR2 FQGTGA come from the germline V gene. The CDR3 totals 14 residues. The CDR3 region is CASSLQQGNTEAFF. CDR3 DNA sequence: TGTGCCAGCAGCTTACAACAGGGGAACACTGAAGCTTTCTTT.